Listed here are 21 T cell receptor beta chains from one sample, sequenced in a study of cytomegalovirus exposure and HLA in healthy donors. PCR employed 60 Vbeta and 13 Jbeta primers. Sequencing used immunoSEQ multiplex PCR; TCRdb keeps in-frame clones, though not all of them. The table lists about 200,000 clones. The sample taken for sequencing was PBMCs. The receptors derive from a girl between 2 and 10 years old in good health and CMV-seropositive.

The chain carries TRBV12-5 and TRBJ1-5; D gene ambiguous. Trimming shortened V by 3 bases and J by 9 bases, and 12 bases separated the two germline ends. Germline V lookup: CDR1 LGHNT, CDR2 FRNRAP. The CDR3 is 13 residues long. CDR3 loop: CASGLESDRPQHF. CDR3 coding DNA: TGTGCTAGTGGTTTAGAGTCTGATCGGCCCCAGCATTTT. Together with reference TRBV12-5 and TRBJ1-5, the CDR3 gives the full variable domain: DARVTQTPRHKVTEMGQEVTMRCQPILGHNTVFWYRQTMMQGLELLAYFRNRAPLDDSGMPKDRFSAEMPDATLATLKIQPSEPRDSAVYFCASGLESDRPQHFGDGTRLSIL.

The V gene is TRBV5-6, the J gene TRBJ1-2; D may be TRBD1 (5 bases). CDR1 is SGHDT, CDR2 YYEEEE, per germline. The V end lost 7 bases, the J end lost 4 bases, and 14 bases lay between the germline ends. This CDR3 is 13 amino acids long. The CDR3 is CASQDGGTYGYTF. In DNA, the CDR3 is TGTGCCAGCCAGGACGGGGGGACCTATGGCTACACCTTC.

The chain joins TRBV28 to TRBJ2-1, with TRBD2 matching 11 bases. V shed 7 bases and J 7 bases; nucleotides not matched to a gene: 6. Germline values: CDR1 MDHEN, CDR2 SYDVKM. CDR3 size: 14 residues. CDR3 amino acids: CASIQTSGTNEQFF. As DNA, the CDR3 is TGTGCCAGCATCCAGACTAGCGGGACTAATGAGCAGTTCTTC. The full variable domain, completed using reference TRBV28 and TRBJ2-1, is DVKVTQSSRYLVKRTGEKVFLECVQDMDHENMFWYRQDPGLGLRLIYFSYDVKMKEKGDIPEGYSVSREKKERFSLILESASTNQTSMYLCASIQTSGTNEQFFGPGTRLTVL.

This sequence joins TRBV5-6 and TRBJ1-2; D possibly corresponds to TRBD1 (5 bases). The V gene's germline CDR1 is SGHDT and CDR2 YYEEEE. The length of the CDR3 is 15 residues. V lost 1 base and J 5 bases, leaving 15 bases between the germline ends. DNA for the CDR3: TGTGCCAGCAGCTTGATTGTCCAGGGAACATATGGCTACACCTTC. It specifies CASSLIVQGTYGYTF.

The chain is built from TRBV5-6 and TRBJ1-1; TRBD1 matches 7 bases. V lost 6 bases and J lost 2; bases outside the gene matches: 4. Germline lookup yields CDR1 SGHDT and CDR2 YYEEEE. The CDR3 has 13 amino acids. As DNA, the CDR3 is TGTGCCAGCAACAGGGGATTCAACACTGAAGCTTTCTTT. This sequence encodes CASNRGFNTEAFF.

CDR3 sequence (DNA): TGTGCCAGCAGTGAAAAATCAGGACAGGGACCCTACAATGAGCAGTTCTTC. As protein: CASSEKSGQGPYNEQFF. The chain uses TRBV6-1 and TRBJ2-1; 8 bases line up with TRBD1. The CDR3 has 17 residues. Germline loops: CDR1 MNHNS, CDR2 SASEGT. The ends lost 2 bases at V and 2 bases at J; junction bases unmatched: 8.

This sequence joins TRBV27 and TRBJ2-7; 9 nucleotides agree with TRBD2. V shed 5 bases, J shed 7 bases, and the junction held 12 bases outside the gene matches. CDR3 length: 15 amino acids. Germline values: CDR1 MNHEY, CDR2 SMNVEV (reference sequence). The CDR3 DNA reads TGTGCCAGCAGTCCATTAGCGGGAGCAGTAAGGGAGCAGTACTTC. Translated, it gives CASSPLAGAVREQYF.

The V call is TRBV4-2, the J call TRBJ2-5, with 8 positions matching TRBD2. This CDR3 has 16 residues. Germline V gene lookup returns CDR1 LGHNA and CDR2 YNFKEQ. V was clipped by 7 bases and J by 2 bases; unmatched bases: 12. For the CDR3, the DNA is TGTGCCAGCACTCGCAACGGGAGGGAGGGACAAGAGACCCAGTACTTC. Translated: CASTRNGREGQETQYF.

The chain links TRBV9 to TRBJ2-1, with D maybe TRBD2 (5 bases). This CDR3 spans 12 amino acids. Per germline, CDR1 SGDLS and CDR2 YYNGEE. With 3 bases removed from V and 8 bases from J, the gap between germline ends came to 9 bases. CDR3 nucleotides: TGTGCCAGCAGCGCACTAGTTGATGAGCAGTTCTTC. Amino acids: CASSALVDEQFF. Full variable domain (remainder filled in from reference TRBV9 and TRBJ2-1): DSGVTQTPKHLITATGQRVTLRCSPRSGDLSVYWYQQSLDQGLQFLIQYYNGEERAKGNILERFSAQQFPDLHSELNLSSLELGDSALYFCASSALVDEQFFGPGTRLTVL.

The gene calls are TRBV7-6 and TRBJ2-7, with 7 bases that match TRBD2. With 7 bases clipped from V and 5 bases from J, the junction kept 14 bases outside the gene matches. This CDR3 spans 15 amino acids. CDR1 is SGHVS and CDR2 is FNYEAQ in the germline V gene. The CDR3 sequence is CASTPNVGGFDEQYF. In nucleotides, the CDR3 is TGTGCCAGCACCCCCAACGTGGGAGGGTTCGACGAGCAGTACTTC. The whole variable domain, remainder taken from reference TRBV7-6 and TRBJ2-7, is GAGVSQSPRYKVTKRGQDVALRCDPISGHVSLYWYRQALGQGPEFLTYFNYEAQQDKSGLPNDRFSAERPEGSISTLTIQRTEQRDSAMYRCASTPNVGGFDEQYFGPGTRLTVT.

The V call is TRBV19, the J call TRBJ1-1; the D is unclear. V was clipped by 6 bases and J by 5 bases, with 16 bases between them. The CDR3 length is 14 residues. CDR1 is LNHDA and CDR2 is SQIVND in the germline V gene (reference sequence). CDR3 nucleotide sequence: TGTGCCAGTAGGTTCCAGCTCCCTAGGACTGAAGCTTTCTTT. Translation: CASRFQLPRTEAFF.

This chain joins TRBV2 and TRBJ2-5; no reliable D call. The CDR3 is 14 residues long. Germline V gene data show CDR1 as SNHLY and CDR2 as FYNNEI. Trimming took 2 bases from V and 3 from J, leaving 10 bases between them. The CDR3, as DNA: TGTGCCAGCAGTGAATTGTTGGCGGAAGAGACCCAGTACTTC. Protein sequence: CASSELLAEETQYF.

In DNA form, the CDR3 reads TGTGCCTGGAGTGTACCAGGGAACACTGAAGCTTTCTTT. Translated: CAWSVPGNTEAFF. J is TRBJ1-1 and V is TRBV30; the D is unclear. The CDR3 loop spans 13 amino acids. Germline loops: CDR1 GTSNPN, CDR2 SVGIG (reference sequence). V shed 0 bases and J shed 1 base, with 6 bases lying between them. Filled out from reference TRBV30 and TRBJ1-1, the complete variable domain reads SQTIHQWPATLVQPVGSPLSLECTVEGTSNPNLYWYRQAAGRGLQLLFYSVGIGQISSEVPQNLSASRPQDRQFILSSKKLLLSDSGFYLCAWSVPGNTEAFFGQGTRLTVV.

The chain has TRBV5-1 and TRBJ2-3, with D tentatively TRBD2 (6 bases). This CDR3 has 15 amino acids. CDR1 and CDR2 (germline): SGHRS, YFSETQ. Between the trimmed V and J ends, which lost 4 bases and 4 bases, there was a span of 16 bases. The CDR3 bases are TGCGCCAGCAGCAGACTAGGGTCCCCATCAGATACGCAGTATTTT. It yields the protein CASSRLGSPSDTQYF.

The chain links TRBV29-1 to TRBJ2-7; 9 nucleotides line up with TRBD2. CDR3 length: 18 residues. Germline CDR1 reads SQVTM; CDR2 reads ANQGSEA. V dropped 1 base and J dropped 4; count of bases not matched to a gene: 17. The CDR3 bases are TGCAGCGTTGAAGGTCTGCGGGAGGGTCCAGTCGGCCTTTACGAGCAGTACTTC. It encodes CSVEGLREGPVGLYEQYF.

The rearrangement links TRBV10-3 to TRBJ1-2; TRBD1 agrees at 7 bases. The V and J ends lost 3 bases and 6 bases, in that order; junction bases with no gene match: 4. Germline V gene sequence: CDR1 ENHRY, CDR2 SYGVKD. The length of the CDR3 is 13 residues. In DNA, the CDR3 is TGTGCCATCAGTGATTCTACAGGGGATGGCTACACCTTC. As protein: CAISDSTGDGYTF.

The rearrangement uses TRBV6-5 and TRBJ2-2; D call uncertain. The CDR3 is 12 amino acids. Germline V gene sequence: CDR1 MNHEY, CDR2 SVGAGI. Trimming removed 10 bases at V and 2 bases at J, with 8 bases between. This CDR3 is CAIGSNTGELFF. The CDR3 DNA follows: TGTGCCATCGGGTCAAACACCGGGGAGCTGTTTTTT.

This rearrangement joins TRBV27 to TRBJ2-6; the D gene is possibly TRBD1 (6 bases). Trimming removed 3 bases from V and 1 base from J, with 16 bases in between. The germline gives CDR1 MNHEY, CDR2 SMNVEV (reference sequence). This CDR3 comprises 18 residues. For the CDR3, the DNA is TGTGCCAGCAGTTTTAAGGACAGCCGACTTTCTGGGGCCAACGTCCTGACTTTC. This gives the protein CASSFKDSRLSGANVLTF.

The CDR3 sequence: CSVHAGATGELFF. CDR3 coding DNA: TGCAGCGTTCATGCGGGAGCTACCGGGGAGCTGTTTTTT. The genes are TRBV29-1 and TRBJ2-2, with 7 bases aligning to TRBD2. In germline, CDR1 is SQVTM, CDR2 ANQGSEA. The J segment lost 5 bases and the V segment lost 5 bases, leaving 5 bases of the junction unmatched. CDR3 length: 13 amino acids.

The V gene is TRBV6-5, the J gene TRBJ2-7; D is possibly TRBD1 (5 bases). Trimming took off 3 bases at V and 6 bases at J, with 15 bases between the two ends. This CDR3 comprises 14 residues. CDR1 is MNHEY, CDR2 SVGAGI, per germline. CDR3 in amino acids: CASSYLAGHPEQYF. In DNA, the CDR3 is TGTGCCAGCAGTTATTTGGCAGGGCATCCCGAGCAGTACTTC.

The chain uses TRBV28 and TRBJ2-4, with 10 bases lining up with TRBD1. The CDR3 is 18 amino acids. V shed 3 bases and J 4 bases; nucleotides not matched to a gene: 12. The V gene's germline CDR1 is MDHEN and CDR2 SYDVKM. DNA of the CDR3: TGTGCCAGCAGTTTTCCCCTGACAGGGGGCATCGGGAAAAACATTCAGTACTTC. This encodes CASSFPLTGGIGKNIQYF.